These T cell receptor beta chains were read from a single sample in a study of T-cell memory formation after mild COVID-19. TCRdb fed the 5' RACE reads into MiXCR, producing one record per CDR3 protein. The sample yields some 450,000 distinct CDR3 sequences, over 15% seen once. The sequencing input was PBMCs or a T cell subset sorted from them (not recorded which). These receptors were obtained from a young man who had mild COVID-19 (a few samples of this study predate the infection). Cell type and time point are not known. CDR3s include the opening cysteine and the closing phenylalanine or tryptophan. The D gene is left open where the match is weak. Part of the rows lack a size; the others show once, few, many or a class for expanded clones.

J gene,V gene,D gene,clone size,CDR3 protein,CDR3 DNA
TRBJ2-2,TRBV7-9,NA,NA,CASSPPRVDTGELFF,TGTGCCAGCAGCCCCCCCAGGGTTGACACCGGGGAGCTGTTTTTT
TRBJ2-4,TRBV6-2/TRBV6-3,NA,few,CASSYYRASENIQYF,TGTGCCAGCAGTTATTATAGGGCCTCGGAAAACATTCAGTACTTC
TRBJ1-1,TRBV4-2,TRBD1,NA,CASSQIQGAMTEAFF,TGTGCCAGCAGCCAGATACAGGGGGCCATGACTGAAGCTTTCTTT
TRBJ2-2,TRBV28,NA,NA,CASIPGSANTGELFF,TGTGCCAGCATCCCAGGTTCTGCGAACACCGGGGAGCTGTTTTTT
TRBJ2-1,TRBV6-1,TRBD2,NA,CASSDKRGAPYNEQFF,TGTGCCAGCAGTGACAAGCGGGGGGCCCCCTACAATGAGCAGTTCTTC
TRBJ1-4,TRBV7-9,NA,NA,CASLGRGFVTNEKLFF,TGTGCCAGCCTTGGACGAGGGTTTGTAACTAATGAAAAACTGTTTTTT
TRBJ1-1,TRBV28,NA,NA,CASSLVGSGMNTEAFF,TGTGCCAGCAGTTTGGTAGGGTCAGGCATGAACACTGAAGCTTTCTTT
TRBJ2-3,TRBV5-1,TRBD1,NA,CASSLADRDTDTQYF,TGCGCCAGCAGCTTAGCCGACAGGGACACAGATACGCAGTATTTT
TRBJ2-4,TRBV30,NA,few,CAWSPGLLGNIQYF,TGTGCCTGGAGCCCAGGACTCCTAGGGAACATTCAGTACTTC
TRBJ1-3,TRBV6-1,NA,NA,CASKLGGSGNTIYF,TGTGCCAGCAAATTGGGGGGATCTGGAAACACCATATATTTT
TRBJ2-3,TRBV15,NA,few,CATSREGGPYETQYF,TGTGCCACCAGCAGAGAAGGGGGGCCGTACGAAACGCAGTATTTT
TRBJ1-1,TRBV4-3,NA,few,CASSQVFEQLNTEAFF,TGCGCCAGCAGCCAAGTTTTCGAACAGCTGAACACTGAAGCTTTCTTT
TRBJ1-2,TRBV4-1,NA,NA,CASSRQEYPRTNYGYTF,TGCGCCAGCAGCCGCCAGGAGTACCCTAGGACTAACTATGGCTACACCTTC
TRBJ2-3,TRBV20-1,TRBD2,NA,CSARSGVTDTQYF,TGCAGTGCTCGTAGCGGGGTCACAGATACGCAGTATTTT
TRBJ1-2,TRBV6-1,NA,NA,CASIPGRGLFNYGYTF,TGTGCCAGCATTCCGGGACGCGGCCTCTTTAACTATGGCTACACCTTC
TRBJ1-1,TRBV3-1,NA,few,CASSQVGGGVTEAFF,TGTGCCAGCAGCCAAGTCGGGGGAGGGGTAACTGAAGCTTTCTTT